These 22 T cell receptor beta chains came from one sample sequenced in a study of technical replicates of blood from a handful of donors. Some clones are missing from TCRdb's copy, which holds only in-frame ones; the method was immunoSEQ multiplex PCR. The data hold 60,000 to 85,000 clones, with around 90% observed a single time. Sequencing used T cells isolated from PBMCs. The receptor set was obtained from a human donor in good health.

V is TRBV27 and J is TRBJ2-2; a possible D gene is TRBD1 (6 bases). This CDR3 is 12 amino acids long. V lost 6 bases and J lost 7, with 9 bases in between. CDR1 and CDR2 from the germline V gene are MNHEY and SMNVEV (reference sequence). CDR3 DNA sequence: TGTGCCAGCAGACGAGGGGGCGGGGAGCTGTTTTTT. As protein: CASRRGGGELFF.

V usage is TRBV14 and J usage is TRBJ2-5; 10 bases are shared with TRBD2. This CDR3 has 17 amino acids. The junction had 9 bases not matched to a gene; V was cut back by 0 bases and J by 5 bases. Germline CDR1 and CDR2: SGHDN and FVKESK. For the CDR3, the DNA is TGTGCCAGCAGCCAAGAGTTGGCTAGCGGGAGAGGGGAGACCCAGTACTTC. This codes for CASSQELASGRGETQYF.

The CDR3 DNA follows: TGTGCCAGCAGCTCCACTAGGACAGCTTGGAAGAACACTGAAGCTTTCTTT. Translated, it gives CASSSTRTAWKNTEAFF. This chain connects TRBV5-4 to TRBJ1-1; D may be TRBD1 (6 bases). Germline V gene sequence: CDR1 SGHNT, CDR2 YYREEE (reference sequence). This CDR3 comprises 17 residues. Trimming removed 3 bases from V and 1 base from J, with 19 bases in between.

The chain recombines TRBV29-1 with TRBJ1-3; D perhaps matches TRBD1 (5 bases). Trimming left V 4 bases short and J 0 bases short, with 10 bases between. CDR1 is SQVTM and CDR2 is ANQGSEA in the germline V gene. This CDR3 region has 14 residues. The CDR3 nucleotides are TGCAGCGTTGTGATTACAGGCTCTGGAAACACCATATATTTT. Translated, it gives CSVVITGSGNTIYF.

The V and J genes are TRBV10-1 and TRBJ2-1; 14 nucleotides line up with TRBD2. Looked up from germline, CDR1 is WNHNN and CDR2 is SYGVQD (reference sequence). The CDR3 is 16 residues long. With V trimmed by 5 bases and J by 5 bases, 5 bases remained unmatched. CDR3 nucleotides: TGCGCCAGCAGTCCAGGACTAGCGGGAGGTGACAATGAGCAGTTCTTC. Translation gives CASSPGLAGGDNEQFF.

This CDR3 reads CASSLQGRSGNTIYF. The CDR3 DNA follows: TGTGCCAGCAGCTTACAGGGTCGCTCTGGAAACACCATATATTTT. This sequence joins TRBV5-4 and TRBJ1-3, with TRBD1 as a possible D gene (6 bases). Germline assignment: CDR1 SGHNT and CDR2 YYREEE (reference sequence). V was pared by 2 bases and J by 0 bases, with 9 bases between. CDR3 length: 15 amino acids.

The chain has TRBV19 and TRBJ1-2; TRBD1 aligns across 9 bases. Germline lookup yields CDR1 LNHDA and CDR2 SQIVND (reference sequence). V shed 2 bases, J shed 3 bases, and the junction held 16 bases outside the gene matches. The CDR3 has 19 residues. The DNA of the CDR3 is TGTGCCAGTAGTATATGGGGGAATCCCGGGACAGGGTGGTACTATGGCTACACCTTC. It specifies CASSIWGNPGTGWYYGYTF.

The genes are TRBV11-2 and TRBJ2-1; a weak D match, TRBD2 (5 bases). The CDR3 runs to 16 residues. Germline CDR1 SGHAT, CDR2 FQNNGV. Trimming shortened V by 2 bases and J by 0 bases, and 11 bases separated the two germline ends. DNA of the CDR3: TGTGCCAGCAGCTTACTAGAGGGCGGCTCCTACAATGAGCAGTTCTTC. It codes for CASSLLEGGSYNEQFF.

The chain links TRBV10-3 to TRBJ2-1, with 12 positions matching TRBD2. The CDR3 consists of 13 residues. Germline V CDR1 and CDR2: ENHRY, SYGVKD. V dropped 11 bases and J dropped 7; count of bases not matched to a gene: 6. CDR3 residues: CASRLAGANEQFF. As DNA, the CDR3 is TGTGCCTCCAGACTAGCGGGGGCGAATGAGCAGTTCTTC.

The chain has TRBV6-6 and TRBJ1-1, with D maybe TRBD1 (6 bases). The CDR3 is 11 residues long. Trimming pared 7 bases from V and 7 bases from J, leaving 10 bases between. Germline CDR1 is MNHNY and CDR2 is SVGAGI (reference sequence). For the CDR3, the DNA is TGTGCCAGCACCAAGACAGGTGAAGCTTTCTTT. It specifies CASTKTGEAFF.

The chain carries TRBV5-1 and TRBJ1-2, with D perhaps matching TRBD1 (6 bases). This CDR3 region has 15 residues. Germline assignment: CDR1 SGHRS and CDR2 YFSETQ. Trimming removed 4 bases from V and 2 bases from J, with 15 bases in between. Here the CDR3 DNA reads TGCGCCAGCAGCCAAGGAGGGGGGGGAAACTATGGCTACACCTTC. Its translation: CASSQGGGGNYGYTF.

The chain uses TRBV27 and TRBJ1-1, with D maybe TRBD1 (6 bases). There are 13 residues in the CDR3. V lost 6 bases, J lost 4 bases, and 12 bases lay in between. From germline, CDR1 is MNHEY and CDR2 SMNVEV (reference sequence). The CDR3 protein is CASRQGGVTEAFF. The CDR3 DNA is TGTGCCAGCAGACAGGGAGGGGTCACTGAAGCTTTCTTT.

V is TRBV6-1 and J is TRBJ1-2, with 8 bases matching TRBD1. The germline V gene encodes CDR1 MNHNS and CDR2 SASEGT. The CDR3 covers 11 residues. The ends lost 7 bases at V and 8 bases at J; junction bases unmatched: 3. CDR3 DNA: TGTGCCAGCACAGGGGGCGGAGGCTACACCTTC. It yields the protein CASTGGGGYTF.

The chain is built from TRBV25-1 and TRBJ2-1, with TRBD1 matching over 8 bases. J gave up 6 bases and V 8 bases, and 12 bases lay outside the gene matches. Germline loops: CDR1 MGHDK, CDR2 SYGVNS. This CDR3 comprises 15 residues. In DNA form, the CDR3 reads TGTGCCAGCGGTAGTGAGGGACAGGTTTTCAATGAGCAGTTCTTC. As protein: CASGSEGQVFNEQFF. The full variable domain, in which reference TRBV25-1 and TRBJ2-1 provide the parts outside the CDR3, is EADIYQTPRYLVIGTGKKITLECSQTMGHDKMYWYQQDPGMELHLIHYSYGVNSTEKGDLSSESTVSRIRTEHFPLTLESARPSHTSQYLCASGSEGQVFNEQFFGPGTRLTVL.

This sequence joins TRBV5-6 and TRBJ2-7; 8 bases align to TRBD1. The CDR3 contains 14 residues. Germline CDR1 is SGHDT and CDR2 is YYEEEE. V dropped 3 bases and J dropped 3; count of bases not matched to a gene: 5. The CDR3 region is CASSYGTGFYEQYF. The CDR3 coding sequence is TGTGCCAGCAGCTACGGGACAGGTTTCTACGAGCAGTACTTC.

The V and J genes are TRBV6-5 and TRBJ1-5; D remains unclear. V was trimmed by 2 bases and J by 3 bases, leaving 5 bases between them. The CDR3 contains 13 residues. Per the germline V gene, CDR1 is MNHEY and CDR2 is SVGAGI. DNA of the CDR3: TGTGCCAGCAGTTACCGGGACAATCAGCCCCAGCATTTT. Encoded protein: CASSYRDNQPQHF.

This chain connects TRBV5-4 to TRBJ2-7; the match to TRBD2 covers 9 bases. Trimming removed 8 bases from V and 4 bases from J; junction bases left unmatched: 4. This CDR3 is 12 amino acids long. The germline V gene has CDR1 SGHNT and CDR2 YYREEE (reference sequence). The chain's CDR3 is CASSGSNYEQYF. CDR3 bases: TGTGCCAGTAGCGGGAGTAATTACGAGCAGTACTTC.

This clone was counted a few times. CDR3 protein: CATSRDRGVQAFF. The CDR3 DNA is TGTGCCACCAGCAGAGATCGGGGGGTCCAAGCTTTCTTT. The J gene is TRBJ1-1, the V gene TRBV15; possibly TRBD1 for D (5 bases). This CDR3 region has 13 residues. Trimming cost V 0 bases and J 9 bases, with 11 bases left between them. Germline CDR1 is LNHNV and CDR2 is YYDKDF (reference sequence).

The V gene is TRBV6-1, the J gene TRBJ1-4, with a possible D match to TRBD1 (5 bases). From germline, CDR1 is MNHNS and CDR2 SASEGT. V was clipped by 8 bases and J by 6 bases, with 16 bases between them. The length of the CDR3 is 14 residues. The CDR3: CASLWGGMDEKLFF. Written as DNA, the CDR3 is TGTGCCAGCTTATGGGGGGGGATGGATGAAAAACTGTTTTTT.

The chain couples TRBV13 to TRBJ2-7; tentatively, D is TRBD2 (6 bases). Trimming left V 2 bases short and J 5 bases short, with 19 bases between. Germline assignment: CDR1 PRHDT and CDR2 FYEKMQ (reference sequence). CDR3 length: 16 residues. The CDR3 coding sequence is TGTGCCAGCAGCTTATATTATCCGGGACTCTCTAACGAGCAGTACTTC. Protein sequence: CASSLYYPGLSNEQYF.

The rearrangement uses TRBV9 and TRBJ2-6, with a weak D call TRBD1 (5 bases). The CDR3 covers 18 residues. Germline V gives CDR1 SGDLS, CDR2 YYNGEE. Trimming left V 3 bases short and J 0 bases short, with 16 bases between. The CDR3 sequence is CASSGSTVLDSGANVLTF. In nucleotides, the CDR3 is TGTGCCAGCAGCGGATCGACAGTCCTCGACTCTGGGGCCAACGTCCTGACTTTC.

The genes are TRBV4-2 and TRBJ1-4; D call uncertain. Germline assignment: CDR1 LGHNA and CDR2 YNFKEQ. This CDR3 is built from 15 residues. Trimming pared 3 bases from V and 0 bases from J, leaving 8 bases between. CDR3 in amino acids: CASSQDSATNEKLFF. The CDR3 nucleotides are TGTGCCAGCAGCCAGGACTCAGCAACTAATGAAAAACTGTTTTTT.